This TCR beta chain was captured by sequencing in a study of cytomegalovirus exposure and HLA in healthy donors. This clone showed up just a few times. Its cognate antigen is unknown. Germline V gene sequence: CDR1 LNHNV, CDR2 YYDKDF (reference sequence). The J segment lost 4 bases and the V segment lost 0 bases, leaving 6 bases of the junction unmatched. This CDR3 is 17 amino acids long. Broader study findings: Using the classifier, cytomegalovirus status was reportedly diagnosed with high specificity and sensitivity.

Primers included in the PCR were 60 Vbeta and 13 Jbeta primers. Profiled with immunoSEQ multiplex PCR; TCRdb holds only in-frame clones, not every one. The sample records roughly 100,000 clones, about four fifths being singletons. Sequencing used PBMCs. The gene calls are TRBV15 and TRBJ2-1, with 10 nucleotides matching TRBD1. The TCR comes from a man aged 40-55 years in good health and CMV-seronegative. CDR3 sequence reads: CATSREGAGQGYNEQFF. In DNA, the CDR3 is TGTGCCACCAGCAGAGAGGGTGCGGGACAGGGGTACAATGAGCAGTTCTTC.